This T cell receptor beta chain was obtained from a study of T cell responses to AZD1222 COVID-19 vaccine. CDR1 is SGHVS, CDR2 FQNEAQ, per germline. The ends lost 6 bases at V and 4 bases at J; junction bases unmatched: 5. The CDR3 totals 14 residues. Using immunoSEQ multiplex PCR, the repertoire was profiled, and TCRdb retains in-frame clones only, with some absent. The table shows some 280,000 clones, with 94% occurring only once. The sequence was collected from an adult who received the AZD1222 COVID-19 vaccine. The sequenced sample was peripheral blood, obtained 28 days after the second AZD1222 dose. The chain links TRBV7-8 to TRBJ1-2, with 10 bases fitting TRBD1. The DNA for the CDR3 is TGTGCCAGCAGGCCGGGACAGGGGTTCTATGGCTACACCTTC. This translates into CASRPGQGFYGYTF.